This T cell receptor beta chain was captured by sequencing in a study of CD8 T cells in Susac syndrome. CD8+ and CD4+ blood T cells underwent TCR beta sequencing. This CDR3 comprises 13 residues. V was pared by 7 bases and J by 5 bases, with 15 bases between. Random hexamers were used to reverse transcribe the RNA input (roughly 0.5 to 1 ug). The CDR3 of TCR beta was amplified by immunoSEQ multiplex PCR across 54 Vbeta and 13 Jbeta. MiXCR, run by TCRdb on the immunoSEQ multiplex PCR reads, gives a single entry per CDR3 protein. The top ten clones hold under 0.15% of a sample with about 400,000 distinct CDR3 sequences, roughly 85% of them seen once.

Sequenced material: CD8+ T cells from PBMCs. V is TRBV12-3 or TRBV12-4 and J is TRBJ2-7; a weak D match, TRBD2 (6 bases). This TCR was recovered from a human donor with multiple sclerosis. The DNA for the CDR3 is TGTGCCAGCACGCGGGGTCGTTTGGACGAGCAGTACTTC. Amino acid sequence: CASTRGRLDEQYF.